This TCR beta chain was captured by sequencing in a study of cytomegalovirus exposure and HLA in healthy donors. The PCR ran on 60 Vbeta and 13 Jbeta primers. The method was immunoSEQ multiplex PCR; TCRdb's version includes in-frame clones alone and lacks a portion of them. The sample has just over 150,000 clones. Details on this clone: Its antigen remains unidentified.

Study results and caveats: Most of the TCR beta V segments (in an earlier analysis) were productive either about 90% or about 30% of the time. For most subjects, TCR beta sequences were reported to predict HLA-A and HLA-B alleles with accuracy. Later analysis identified about 15,000 TCR beta sequences associated with HLA alleles, using a false discovery rate threshold of 0.05. Later work found most CMV-associated TCR beta chains apparently HLA-restricted.

CDR3 length: 13 residues. V was clipped by 7 bases and J by 9 bases, with 18 bases between them. CDR1 and CDR2 from the germline V gene are SNHLY and FYNNEI. This receptor was taken from a woman aged 60-75 years in good health and CMV-seronegative. Sequenced: PBMCs. The rearrangement links TRBV2 to TRBJ1-2, with D maybe TRBD1 (6 bases). Written as DNA, the CDR3 is TGTGCCAGCACCCCCCGAGAGGGGGAAAGCTACACCTTC. This gives the protein CASTPREGESYTF.